The 17 T cell receptor beta chains listed next were all sequenced from one sample in a study of response to subunit inactivated influenza vaccine. TCRdb re-derived calls from the RT-PCR reads in MiXCR, one entry per CDR3 protein. The repertoire has about 700,000 distinct CDR3 sequences, 14% of them found once; the top ten carry 5.5% to 7%. Sequenced here: PBMCs from blood, sampled 14 to 15 days before vaccination. Receptors were obtained from a man aged 50 or older who received an inactivated influenza vaccine.

The chain's CDR3 is CASSQRTSGTYNEQFF. The CDR3, as DNA: TGTGCCAGCAGTCAGAGGACTAGCGGTACCTACAATGAGCAGTTCTTC. The chain is built from TRBV6-2 or TRBV6-3 and TRBJ2-1; TRBD2 matches at 10 bases. Per germline, CDR1 MNHEY and CDR2 SVGEGT. The CDR3 has 16 residues. Trimming at V came to 5 bases and at J to 2 bases, leaving 6 bases not matched to a gene.

This clonotype occurred a few times. The rearrangement links TRBV5-1 to TRBJ2-2, with D perhaps being TRBD1 or TRBD2 (5 bases each). The CDR3 consists of 14 residues. In germline, CDR1 is SGHRS, CDR2 YFSETQ. V lost 7 bases and J 1 base, leaving 11 bases between the germline ends. CDR3 sequence: CASGGPMNTGELFF. The DNA for the CDR3 is TGCGCCAGCGGGGGACCCATGAACACCGGGGAGCTGTTTTTT.

The sample holds a few counts of this clonotype. The V gene is TRBV7-2, the J gene TRBJ2-1, with 7 bases fitting TRBD2. This CDR3 has 16 amino acids. Trimming removed 5 bases from V and 0 bases from J; junction bases left unmatched: 7. CDR1 and CDR2 from the germline V gene are SGHTA and FQGNSA. The CDR3 is CASSISGASSYNEQFF. CDR3 DNA sequence: TGTGCCAGCAGCATCAGCGGGGCAAGCTCCTACAATGAGCAGTTCTTC.

This clonotype showed up just a few times. As DNA, the CDR3 is TGTGCCAGCCTGGGCAATCCAGGGGTTGGGGCCAACGTCCTGACTTTC. Residues: CASLGNPGVGANVLTF. The chain combines TRBV28 with TRBJ2-6, with D perhaps TRBD1 (6 bases). V shed 8 bases and J shed 3 bases, with 17 bases lying between them. CDR1 and CDR2 from the germline V gene are MDHEN and SYDVKM. CDR3 length: 16 residues.

A few counts support this clonotype. This chain links TRBV7-2 with TRBJ2-3, with 7 bases identical to TRBD2. Per the germline V gene, CDR1 is SGHTA and CDR2 is FQGNSA. The CDR3 is 13 amino acids. The V and J ends lost 5 bases and 6 bases, in that order; junction bases with no gene match: 5. The CDR3 nucleotides are TGTGCCAGCAGCCAGTTACTAGCGGATACGCAGTATTTT. Encoded protein: CASSQLLADTQYF.

Ten or more counts support this clonotype. One junction end disagrees with the germline gene, perhaps due to a read error. The CDR3 sequence: CSVEETQYF. As DNA, the CDR3 is TGCAGCGTAGAAGAGACCCAGTACTTC. J is TRBJ2-5 and V is TRBV29-1; D remains unclear. The CDR3 spans 9 residues. CDR1 is SQVTM and CDR2 is ANQGSEA in the germline V gene.

V is TRBV19 and J is TRBJ2-5; D perhaps matches TRBD2 (6 bases). Germline assignment: CDR1 LNHDA and CDR2 SQIVND (reference sequence). V was trimmed by 1 base and J by 2 bases, leaving 11 bases between them. The CDR3 is 15 residues long. This CDR3 is CASSIALAMQETQYF. Here the CDR3 DNA reads TGTGCCAGTAGTATAGCGCTAGCGATGCAAGAGACCCAGTACTTC.

CDR3 DNA sequence: TGTGCCAGCACCGAGGGGGGGGGCATTCAGCCCCAGCATTTT. It is translated as CASTEGGGIQPQHF. The chain is built from TRBV28 and TRBJ1-5, with a possible D match to TRBD1 (6 bases). CDR3 length equals 14 residues. Germline V CDR1 and CDR2: MDHEN, SYDVKM. The ends were cut back, 7 bases at V and 6 bases at J, with 16 bases in the middle.

V and J are TRBV18 and TRBJ1-3; D unclear. The CDR3 loop spans 15 amino acids. The germline V gene has CDR1 KGHSH and CDR2 LQKENI. V was shortened by 3 bases and J by 1 base, with 10 bases between the two germline ends. CDR3 loop: CASSPSGISGNTIYF. In DNA, the CDR3 is TGTGCCAGCTCACCTTCGGGGATTTCTGGAAACACCATATATTTT.

The V call is TRBV5-1, the J call TRBJ2-3; 9 nucleotides match TRBD1. Trimming cost V 4 bases and J 4 bases; bases outside gene matches: 10. Germline values: CDR1 SGHRS, CDR2 YFSETQ. The CDR3 sequence is 16 residues long. CDR3: CASSGGTGRMADTQYF. The CDR3 DNA sequence: TGCGCCAGCAGCGGAGGGACAGGGAGGATGGCAGATACGCAGTATTTT.

This clonotype occurred a few times. This chain uses TRBV20-1 with TRBJ2-2, with 9 bases matching TRBD2. Per the germline V gene, CDR1 is DFQATT and CDR2 is SNEGSKA (reference sequence). This CDR3 spans 16 amino acids. The ends lost 1 base at V and 0 bases at J; junction bases unmatched: 3. The CDR3 sequence is CSARASGGTNTGELFF. The CDR3 bases are TGCAGTGCTAGAGCGAGCGGGGGGACGAACACCGGGGAGCTGTTTTTT.

This clonotype was observed a handful of times. The CDR3 sequence is CASKKGTGAYNEQFF. Written as DNA, the CDR3 is TGCGCCAGCAAGAAAGGGACAGGGGCATACAATGAGCAGTTCTTC. V gene TRBV4-3 combines with J gene TRBJ2-1; 10 bases fit TRBD1. Unmatched junction bases numbered 7, after V lost 7 bases and J lost 4 bases. CDR1 and CDR2 from the germline V gene are LGHNA and YSLEER. The CDR3 contains 15 residues.

V gene TRBV27 combines with J gene TRBJ2-7; D is uncertain. The V end lost 0 bases, the J end lost 2 bases, and 8 bases lay between the germline ends. Germline V CDR1 and CDR2: MNHEY, SMNVEV (reference sequence). The CDR3 sequence is 14 residues long. The DNA for the CDR3 is TGTGCCAGCAGTTTATCGATCAGAGCCTACGAGCAGTACTTC. Its protein product is CASSLSIRAYEQYF.

V and J are TRBV12-3 or TRBV12-4 and TRBJ1-1; D gene unclear. V lost 5 bases and J 5 bases, leaving 18 bases between the germline ends. The CDR3 length is 15 residues. CDR3: CASSPSSAGRTEAFF. The CDR3 DNA is TGTGCCAGCAGTCCCTCCTCGGCGGGGAGGACTGAAGCTTTCTTT.

This clonotype was picked up a small number of times. The gene calls are TRBV6-1 and TRBJ1-1; 10 bases align to TRBD1. Germline loops: CDR1 MNHNS, CDR2 SASEGT. The CDR3 totals 15 residues. J was trimmed by 11 bases and V by 2 bases; bases with no gene match: 11. CDR3 sequence (DNA): TGTGCCAGCAGTGAAAGGGGGACAGGGGCTGATATGGCTTTCTTT. Its protein product is CASSERGTGADMAFF.

The rearrangement links TRBV7-6 to TRBJ2-1, with 9 bases aligning to TRBD1. CDR3 size: 15 residues. The V and J ends lost 5 bases and 6 bases, in that order; junction bases with no gene match: 8. From germline, CDR1 is SGHVS and CDR2 FNYEAQ. CDR3 nucleotide sequence: TGTGCCAGCAGCCCCGGGACAGGGTTTTTCAATGAGCAGTTCTTC. Translating it yields CASSPGTGFFNEQFF.

The chain has TRBV2 and TRBJ2-7; D is unresolved. This CDR3 has 16 amino acids. In germline, CDR1 is SNHLY, CDR2 FYNNEI. Deletions cut 3 bases from V and 2 bases from J, with 17 bases between. This CDR3 reads CASSEVGDPRTYEQYF. The CDR3 DNA sequence: TGTGCCAGCAGTGAGGTAGGAGACCCAAGGACCTACGAGCAGTACTTC.